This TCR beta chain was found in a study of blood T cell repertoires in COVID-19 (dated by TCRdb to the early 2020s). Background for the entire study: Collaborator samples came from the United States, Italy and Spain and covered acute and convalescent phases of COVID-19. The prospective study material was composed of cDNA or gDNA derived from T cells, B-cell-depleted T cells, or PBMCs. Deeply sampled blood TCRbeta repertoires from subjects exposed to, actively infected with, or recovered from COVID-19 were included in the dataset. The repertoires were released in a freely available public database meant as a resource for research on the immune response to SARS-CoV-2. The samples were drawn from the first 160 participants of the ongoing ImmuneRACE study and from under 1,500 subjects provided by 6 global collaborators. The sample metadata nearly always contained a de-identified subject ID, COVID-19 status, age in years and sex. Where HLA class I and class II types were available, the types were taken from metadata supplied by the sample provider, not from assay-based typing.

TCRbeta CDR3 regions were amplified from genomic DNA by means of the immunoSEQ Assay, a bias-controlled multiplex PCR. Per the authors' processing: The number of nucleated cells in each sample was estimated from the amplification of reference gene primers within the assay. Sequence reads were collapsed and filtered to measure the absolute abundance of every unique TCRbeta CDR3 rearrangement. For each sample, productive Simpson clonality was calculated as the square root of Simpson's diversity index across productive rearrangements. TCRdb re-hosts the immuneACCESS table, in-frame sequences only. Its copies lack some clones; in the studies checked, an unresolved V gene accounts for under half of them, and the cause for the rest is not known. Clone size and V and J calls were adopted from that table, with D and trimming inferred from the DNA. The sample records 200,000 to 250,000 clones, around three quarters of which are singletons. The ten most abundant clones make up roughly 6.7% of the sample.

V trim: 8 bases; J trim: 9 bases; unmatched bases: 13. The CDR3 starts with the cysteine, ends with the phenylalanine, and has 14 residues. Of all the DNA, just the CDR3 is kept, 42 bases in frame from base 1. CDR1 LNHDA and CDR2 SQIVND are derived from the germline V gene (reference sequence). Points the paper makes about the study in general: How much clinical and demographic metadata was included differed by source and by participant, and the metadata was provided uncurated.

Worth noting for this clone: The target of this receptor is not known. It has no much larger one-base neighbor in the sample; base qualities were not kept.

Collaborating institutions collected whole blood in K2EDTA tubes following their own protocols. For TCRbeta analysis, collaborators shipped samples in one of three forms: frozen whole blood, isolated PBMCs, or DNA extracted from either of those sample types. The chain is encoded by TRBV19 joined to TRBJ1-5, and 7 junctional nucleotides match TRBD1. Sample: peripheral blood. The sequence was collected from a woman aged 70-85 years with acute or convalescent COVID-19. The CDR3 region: CASGDRALSRPQHF. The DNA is TGTGCCAGTGGAGACAGGGCCCTGTCAAGGCCCCAGCATTTT.